Following are 22 T cell receptor beta chains from one sample sequenced in a study of T cell repertoires in cytomegalovirus infection. Their target antigens are unknown. TCRdb reanalysed the reads using MiXCR and keeps one entry per CDR3 protein. This sample yields about 700,000 distinct CDR3 sequences, of which roughly 30% are seen a single time; approximately 18% belongs to the top ten. The sample was cultured PBMCs, taken from culture after CMV antigen stimulation. Every receptor here comes from a human donor in good health (CMV status not recorded). Some clones in this sample may be carry-over from other donors' samples.

The V gene is TRBV12-3 or TRBV12-4, the J gene TRBJ1-5; 7 bases fit TRBD1. The CDR3 consists of 17 residues. V shed 6 bases and J 0 bases; nucleotides not matched to a gene: 11. The CDR3 sequence: CASSRYRTGFSNQPQHF. The CDR3 DNA follows: TGTGCCAGCAGCAGGTATCGGACAGGCTTTAGCAATCAGCCCCAGCATTTT.

This clonotype was counted only a few times. V is TRBV5-4 and J is TRBJ2-7; 9 nucleotides match TRBD1. This CDR3 comprises 16 residues. Germline trimming cut 4 bases from V and 0 bases from J; bases unmatched to any gene: 8. Germline-derived CDR1 and CDR2 are SGHNT and YYREEE (reference sequence). CDR3 nucleotides: TGTGCCAGCAGCACAGACGACAGGGGGGGCTCCTACGAGCAGTACTTC. Protein: CASSTDDRGGSYEQYF.

The rearrangement links TRBV2 to TRBJ2-1, with D possibly being TRBD2 (7 bases). This CDR3 spans 11 amino acids. V gave up 9 bases and J gave up 8 bases, with 11 bases separating them. The V gene's germline CDR1 is SNHLY and CDR2 FYNNEI. CDR3 coding DNA: TGTGCCAGAGGGGGGAGGGATGAGCAGTTCTTC. Translation: CARGGRDEQFF.

This clonotype has a count of ten or more. This chain links TRBV7-8 with TRBJ1-3; unclear D gene. Trimming removed 6 bases from V and 0 bases from J, with 9 bases in between. The CDR3 runs to 14 residues. CDR1 is SGHVS and CDR2 is FQNEAQ in the germline V gene. CDR3 nucleotide sequence: TGTGCCAGCAGAAGTGCTACCTCTGGAAACACCATATATTTT. Translated: CASRSATSGNTIYF.

This clonotype was found a few times. V usage is TRBV23-1 and J usage is TRBJ2-7; possible D gene TRBD1, 5 bases. TRBV23-1 is reported as an ORF; its role is uncertain. The CDR3 consists of 13 residues. Deletions cut 8 bases from V and 4 bases from J, with 15 bases between. In nucleotides, the CDR3 is TGCGCCAGCTTCTATAGGACACCGTACGAGCAGTACTTC. Its protein product is CASFYRTPYEQYF.

The chain employs TRBV28 and TRBJ2-3; TRBD2 might be the D (6 bases). Between the trimmed V and J ends, which lost 5 bases and 8 bases, there was a span of 20 bases. The CDR3 sequence is 15 residues long. The germline V gene has CDR1 MDHEN and CDR2 SYDVKM. The CDR3 here is CASSAGTDIFFTQYF. The CDR3 DNA sequence: TGTGCCAGCAGTGCCGGGACTGACATTTTCTTTACGCAGTATTTT.

This clonotype showed up just a few times. The chain uses TRBV19 and TRBJ2-3, with D tentatively TRBD2 (5 bases). The V end lost 6 bases, the J end lost 6 bases, and 19 bases lay between the germline ends. Germline V lookup: CDR1 LNHDA, CDR2 SQIVND (reference sequence). This CDR3 has 15 residues. CDR3 nucleotide sequence: TGTGCCAGTAGCCCCCCAGGCGAGGAGGTGGATACGCAGTATTTT. Residues: CASSPPGEEVDTQYF.

This clonotype was counted ten times or more. The chain combines TRBV7-2 with TRBJ2-7; 10 bases match TRBD2. The germline V gene encodes CDR1 SGHTA and CDR2 FQGNSA. This CDR3 comprises 16 residues. J was trimmed by 3 bases and V by 1 base; bases with no gene match: 6. In DNA, the CDR3 is TGTGCCAGCAGCTTAGAGGCCCTAGCGGGAGACTACGAGCAGTACTTC. Amino acid sequence: CASSLEALAGDYEQYF.

The rearrangement uses TRBV7-6 and TRBJ2-1; 9 nucleotides align to TRBD1. Per germline, CDR1 SGHVS and CDR2 FNYEAQ. The CDR3 spans 16 residues. V was pared by 5 bases and J by 4 bases, with 9 bases of the junction left unmatched. The CDR3 DNA follows: TGTGCCAGCAGCGCGCGATACAGGGGGCGGTACAATGAGCAGTTCTTC. Amino acid sequence: CASSARYRGRYNEQFF.

This clonotype was observed a few times. The gene calls are TRBV5-1 and TRBJ2-2; D not certain. This CDR3 has 16 amino acids. The germline V gene has CDR1 SGHRS and CDR2 YFSETQ. Trimming shortened V by 0 bases and J by 0 bases, and 9 bases separated the two germline ends. The CDR3 nucleotides are TGCGCCAGCAGCTTGGCTCAGGAAGCGAACACCGGGGAGCTGTTTTTT. Translating gives CASSLAQEANTGELFF.

Only a few counts were recorded for this clonotype. The V call is TRBV7-2, the J call TRBJ1-2; TRBD1 matches 9 bases. CDR1 is SGHTA and CDR2 is FQGNSA in the germline V gene. The CDR3 contains 14 residues. V trimming: 5 bases; J trimming: 5 bases; junction bases outside the gene matches: 6. In nucleotides, the CDR3 is TGTGCCAGCAGCGCCCGGGACAGGGAGTATGGCTACACCTTC. Residues: CASSARDREYGYTF.

This clonotype was counted only a few times. This chain links TRBV7-2 with TRBJ1-6; TRBD1 agrees at 9 bases. The V and J ends lost 2 bases and 9 bases, in that order; junction bases with no gene match: 11. Germline V gives CDR1 SGHTA, CDR2 FQGNSA. The CDR3 sequence is 17 residues long. The DNA of the CDR3 is TGTGCCAGCAGCTTAAAACTCTCGGGACAGGGTAGTTCACCCCTCCACTTT. This sequence encodes CASSLKLSGQGSSPLHF.

This clonotype appeared many times. CDR3 nucleotide sequence: TGTGCCAGCAGTGCTAACACAGGGGGCACAGATACGCAGTATTTT. It specifies CASSANTGGTDTQYF. The chain employs TRBV6-1 and TRBJ2-3; 7 positions match TRBD1. The CDR3 has 15 amino acids. Germline CDR1 MNHNS, CDR2 SASEGT. The V and J ends lost 4 bases and 1 base, in that order; junction bases with no gene match: 5.

This clonotype was seen a handful of times. The chain is built from TRBV5-6 and TRBJ2-4, with D unresolved. CDR3 size: 15 residues. The germline V gene encodes CDR1 SGHDT and CDR2 YYEEEE. Trimming removed 1 base at V and 7 bases at J, with 15 bases between. Here the CDR3 DNA reads TGTGCCAGCAGCTTGCAAGGAGCCCTAGGGAACATTCAGTACTTC. Protein product: CASSLQGALGNIQYF.

The chain recombines TRBV29-1 with TRBJ2-1, with no clear D. The CDR3 is made up of 12 amino acids. Trimming shortened V by 3 bases and J by 10 bases, and 13 bases separated the two germline ends. The germline CDR1 and CDR2 sequences are SQVTM and ANQGSEA. The CDR3 protein is CSVESLGNEQFF. The CDR3 DNA reads TGCAGCGTTGAGAGCCTAGGGAACGAGCAGTTCTTC.

The V gene is TRBV7-2, the J gene TRBJ2-5, with a possible D match to TRBD1 (6 bases). With 5 bases removed from V and 4 bases from J, the gap between germline ends came to 14 bases. The CDR3 contains 14 residues. Germline V CDR1 and CDR2: SGHTA, FQGNSA. In DNA form, the CDR3 reads TGTGCCAGCAGCCTACGCGCAGGGGCAGAGACCCAGTACTTC. Protein product: CASSLRAGAETQYF.

Only one count was recorded for this clonotype. The chain carries TRBV20-1 and TRBJ2-1, with TRBD2 matching over 7 bases. The CDR3 is 15 amino acids. Looked up from germline, CDR1 is DFQATT and CDR2 is SNEGSKA (reference sequence). After removal of 0 bases from V and 4 bases from J, the junction contained 6 bases not matched to a gene. Written as DNA, the CDR3 is TGCAGTGCTAGAGATCCGGCTAGCGGATACAATGAGCAGTTCTTC. Translation: CSARDPASGYNEQFF.

The sample holds a few counts of this clonotype. The chain carries TRBV6-2 or TRBV6-3 and TRBJ2-1; D is uncertain. The V end was cut by 4 bases, the J end by 8 bases, with 9 bases between. Germline V gene data show CDR1 as MNHEY and CDR2 as SVGEGT. This CDR3 has 12 residues. CDR3 protein: CASSSRLDEQFF. Written as DNA, the CDR3 is TGTGCCAGCAGTTCCCGACTTGATGAGCAGTTCTTC.

This chain links TRBV7-9 with TRBJ1-1, with a possible D match to TRBD1 (5 bases). This CDR3 spans 15 amino acids. The germline V and J ends were trimmed by 3 bases and 6 bases, with 17 bases remaining between them. Germline CDR1 is SEHNR and CDR2 is FQNEAQ (reference sequence). CDR3 bases: TGTGCCAGCAGCTTCCCCGGGGGGACGGGCGCTGAAGCTTTCTTT. Translated: CASSFPGGTGAEAFF.

J is TRBJ2-1 and V is TRBV12-3 or TRBV12-4; 9 bases are a match to TRBD2. J gave up 4 bases and V 10 bases, and 14 bases lay outside the gene matches. The CDR3 sequence is 16 residues long. This CDR3 reads CATLSLASGAYNEQFF. The CDR3 nucleotides are TGTGCCACCCTTTCCCTGGCTAGCGGGGCGTACAATGAGCAGTTCTTC.

Only a few counts were recorded for this clonotype. The J gene is TRBJ2-1, the V gene TRBV7-2; 9 nucleotides line up with TRBD2. This CDR3 has 16 residues. V was pared by 1 base and J by 5 bases, with 6 bases of the junction left unmatched. Germline CDR1 reads SGHTA; CDR2 reads FQGNSA. The CDR3 here is CASSLVVSGRDNEQFF. The CDR3 DNA reads as TGTGCCAGCAGCTTAGTGGTTAGCGGGAGAGACAATGAGCAGTTCTTC.

V gene TRBV11-2 combines with J gene TRBJ1-4, with TRBD1 as a possible D gene (5 bases). There are 15 residues in the CDR3. V was shortened by 5 bases and J by 7 bases, with 17 bases between the two germline ends. The germline V gene has CDR1 SGHAT and CDR2 FQNNGV. CDR3 loop: CASSVGDGLAEKLFF. CDR3 in DNA: TGTGCCAGCAGCGTAGGGGACGGCTTAGCTGAAAAACTGTTTTTT.